This T cell receptor beta chain was recovered during a study of blood T cell repertoires in COVID-19. Study-level background: From T cells, B-cell-depleted T cells, or PBMCs came the material, which was cDNA or gDNA.

The table came from immunoSEQ multiplex PCR; TCRdb's copy has only in-frame clones and leaves some out. The sample includes approximately 110,000 clones, roughly 85% of them seen just once. Followed longitudinally, the Seattle patients had been enrolled during active infection. V shed 2 bases and J 5 bases; nucleotides not matched to a gene: 5. This CDR3 contains 14 residues. The germline V gene encodes CDR1 SGHRS and CDR2 YFSETQ. Sequencing input: peripheral blood. This chain uses TRBV5-1 with TRBJ1-1; 8 bases align to TRBD1. The receptor's source is a woman aged 60 to 75 with COVID-19, enrolled during active disease. CDR3 bases: TGCGCCAGCAGCTTTCAGGGGGCAGAGACTGAAGCTTTCTTT. As protein: CASSFQGAETEAFF.